Described below is a single T cell receptor beta chain sequence and its context. Per the study methods: Estimates of nucleated cell counts were drawn from the amplification of reference gene primers. Sequencing was performed with immunoSEQ multiplex PCR; in TCRdb, only in-frame clones are kept and a portion is missing. V, J and clone size reflect that table, while D and trimming were determined from the DNA. The data contain roughly 320,000 clones, around 84% of them singletons. The data stem from a study of blood T cell repertoires in COVID-19. For the study at large: There were acute and convalescent COVID-19 samples, and they came from the United States, Italy and Spain. PBMCs, B-cell-depleted T cells, or T cells provided the cDNA or gDNA that made up the material.

Trimming took 0 bases from V and 8 from J, leaving 12 bases between them. This CDR3 contains 15 residues. CDR1 and CDR2 (germline): SGHRS, YFSETQ. The sample comprised peripheral blood. J is TRBJ1-6 and V is TRBV5-1, with D perhaps matching TRBD1 (5 bases). The receptor was derived from a man between 65 and 85 years old with acute or convalescent COVID-19. CDR3 sequence (DNA): TGCGCCAGCAGCTTGGTACCGGACATGGATTCACCCCTCCACTTT. It codes for CASSLVPDMDSPLHF.